These T cell receptor beta chains were read from a single sample in a study of early T cells in non-severe SARS-CoV-2 infection. MiXCR, run by TCRdb on the 5' RACE reads, gives a single entry per CDR3 protein. The repertoire consists of roughly 70,000 distinct CDR3 sequences, with less than 15% occurring once and the leading ten covering 4.5% to 6.5%. The sequenced sample was whole blood. The source is an adult who was a healthcare worker with PCR-confirmed SARS-CoV-2 infection or an uninfected control (not recorded which). The CDR3 runs from the conserved cysteine through the conserved F or W. A D gene is named only where the DNA matches it firmly. The size entry is marked missing in some rows and otherwise reads once, few, many or a size class.

D	V	J	size	CDR3	DNA
.	TRBV19	TRBJ1-2	many	CASTRSRNYGYTF	TGTGCCAGTACCCGATCCAGGAACTATGGCTACACCTTC
.	TRBV7-9	TRBJ2-1	many	CASIPFSRGPNNEQFF	TGTGCCAGCATCCCGTTCAGCCGGGGGCCTAACAATGAGCAGTTCTTC
.	TRBV5-6	TRBJ2-1	many	CASSSGLTEPFF	TGTGCCAGCAGCTCTGGGCTTACCGAACCGTTCTTC
TRBD1	TRBV7-3	TRBJ2-1	few	CASSLEQGPYNEQFF	TGTGCCAGCAGCTTAGAACAGGGGCCTTACAATGAGCAGTTCTTC
.	TRBV19	TRBJ2-1	many	CASSITFSYNEQFF	TGTGCCAGTAGTATCACGTTCTCCTACAATGAGCAGTTCTTC
.	TRBV2	TRBJ2-4	many	CASSGERVPDIQYF	TGTGCCAGCAGTGGAGAGAGGGTACCGGACATTCAGTACTTC
.	TRBV5-1	TRBJ2-3	few	CASSLDGISTDTQYF	TGCGCCAGCAGCTTGGACGGGATTAGCACAGATACGCAGTATTTT
TRBD2	TRBV20-1	TRBJ2-7	few	CSARASGSAYEQYF	TGCAGTGCTAGAGCGAGCGGGAGCGCCTACGAGCAGTACTTC
TRBD2	TRBV11-3	TRBJ2-1	many	CASSRGLAGVSYNEQFF	TGTGCCAGCAGCAGGGGACTAGCGGGAGTGAGTTACAATGAGCAGTTCTTC
TRBD1	TRBV7-2	TRBJ1-2	.	CASSQHRGRVGYTF	TGTGCCAGCAGCCAGCACAGGGGGCGAGTTGGCTACACCTTC
TRBD1	TRBV11-2	TRBJ2-5	many	CASRRDRGQETQYF	TGTGCCAGCAGGCGGGACAGGGGACAAGAGACCCAGTACTTC
.	TRBV10-3	TRBJ2-3	few	CAISERDLVDTQYF	TGTGCCATCAGTGAGCGGGATCTGGTAGATACGCAGTATTTT
TRBD2	TRBV9	TRBJ2-1	many	CASKRRTSGDNEQFF	TGTGCCAGCAAACGGAGGACTAGCGGGGACAATGAGCAGTTCTTC
.	TRBV29-1	TRBJ1-4	many	CSVLEVEEKLFF	TGCAGCGTTCTGGAAGTCGAAGAAAAACTGTTTTTT
.	TRBV11-1	TRBJ2-3	many	CASSSAAGSGQYF	TGTGCCAGCAGCTCGGCGGCTGGTAGTGGGCAGTATTTT
.	TRBV24-1	TRBJ1-3	many	CATPAELGNTIYF	TGTGCCACCCCGGCGGAGCTAGGAAACACCATATATTTT
TRBD1	TRBV7-3	TRBJ1-1	.	CASSPPGQGLIGDTEAFF	TGTGCCAGCAGCCCTCCGGGACAGGGACTGATTGGGGACACTGAAGCTTTCTTT
TRBD1	TRBV29-1	TRBJ2-1	many	CSVDTPRQGSEQFF	TGCAGCGTTGACACCCCCCGACAGGGTTCTGAGCAGTTCTTC
.	TRBV20-1	TRBJ2-1	many	CSASKAPSVDEQFF	TGCAGTGCTAGCAAGGCCCCTAGCGTCGATGAGCAGTTCTTC
.	TRBV4-3	TRBJ1-6	many	CASSQVGGDIYNSPLHF	TGCGCCAGCAGCCAAGTTGGTGGGGATATCTATAATTCACCCCTCCACTTT
.	TRBV28	TRBJ2-7	.	CASSSGAHYEQYF	TGTGCCAGTAGCTCCGGGGCCCACTACGAGCAGTACTTC
.	TRBV11-2	TRBJ2-5	.	CASSFPGPPSTQYF	TGTGCCAGCAGCTTCCCTGGACCGCCGTCGACCCAGTACTTC
TRBD2	TRBV7-6	TRBJ2-1	few	CASSPGTSGGKNEQFF	TGTGCCAGCAGCCCTGGGACTAGCGGAGGGAAAAATGAGCAGTTCTTC
.	TRBV4-1	TRBJ2-6	few	CASSPWDTRSGANVLTF	TGCGCCAGCAGCCCCTGGGACACCCGCTCTGGGGCCAACGTCCTGACTTTC
TRBD1	TRBV7-8	TRBJ1-6	few	CASSLLQGAGYSPLHF	TGTGCCAGCAGCTTATTACAGGGGGCAGGGTATTCACCCCTCCACTTT
TRBD1	TRBV12-3/TRBV12-4	TRBJ2-2	few	CASSMRQGVNTGELFF	TGTGCCAGCAGTATGAGACAGGGGGTGAACACCGGGGAGCTGTTTTTT
TRBD1	TRBV29-1	TRBJ2-7	.	CSAGMGQGYEQYF	TGCAGCGCCGGAATGGGACAGGGGTACGAGCAGTACTTC
.	TRBV7-9	TRBJ2-1	few	CASSRRGDEQFF	TGTGCCAGCAGCCGAAGGGGGGATGAGCAGTTCTTC
TRBD1	TRBV27	TRBJ2-3	few	CASSPGQIPDTQYF	TGTGCCAGCAGCCCGGGACAGATCCCAGATACGCAGTATTTT
.	TRBV11-2	TRBJ2-7	many	CASSPRGIYYEQYF	TGTGCCAGCAGCCCACGGGGGATTTACTACGAGCAGTACTTC
.	TRBV7-9	TRBJ2-7	many	CASSGWGLNSYEQYF	TGTGCCAGCAGCGGTTGGGGACTTAACTCCTACGAGCAGTACTTC
TRBD1	TRBV11-2	TRBJ1-6	many	CASSLDRAGSPLHF	TGTGCCAGCAGCCTGGACAGGGCTGGTTCACCCCTCCACTTT
.	TRBV7-9	TRBJ2-7	.	CASSLGSGSYEQYF	TGTGCCAGCAGCTTAGGATCGGGTTCCTACGAGCAGTACTTC
.	TRBV2	TRBJ2-5	.	CASTPAGWTETQYF	TGTGCCAGCACACCCGCGGGATGGACGGAGACCCAGTACTTC
.	TRBV5-4	TRBJ2-1	many	CASSSTGVVNEQFF	TGTGCCAGCAGCTCGACAGGTGTGGTGAATGAGCAGTTCTTC
.	TRBV5-4	TRBJ1-2	few	CAVRGAETKYGYTF	TGTGCCGTTCGCGGGGCAGAGACTAAATATGGCTACACCTTC
TRBD2	TRBV7-2	TRBJ2-3	.	CANGLAPDTQYF	TGTGCCAATGGACTAGCGCCGGATACGCAGTATTTT
.	TRBV9	TRBJ2-1	many	CASSPPKSVNEQFF	TGTGCCAGCAGCCCACCCAAGTCGGTCAATGAGCAGTTCTTC
TRBD1	TRBV11-2	TRBJ2-3	.	CASSNPLGAGGSTDTQYF	TGTGCCAGCAGCAATCCTTTGGGAGCAGGGGGAAGCACAGATACGCAGTATTTT
TRBD2	TRBV13	TRBJ2-7	.	CASSLRRETYEQYF	TGTGCCAGCAGCTTACGGCGGGAGACCTACGAGCAGTACTTC
.	TRBV15	TRBJ2-4	few	CATSMSQGIKNIQYF	TGTGCCACCAGCATGAGCCAGGGGATCAAAAACATTCAGTACTTC
.	TRBV24-1	TRBJ2-7	few	CATSGGYLGAHEQYF	TGTGCCACCAGTGGAGGATATCTAGGGGCCCACGAGCAGTACTTC
TRBD1	TRBV12-3/TRBV12-4	TRBJ1-2	many	CASSFDRGVYGYTF	TGTGCCAGCAGTTTCGACAGGGGGGTCTATGGCTACACCTTC
.	TRBV5-1	TRBJ2-3	few	CASSPGLLLTADTQYF	TGCGCCAGCAGTCCGGGACTCCTGTTAACTGCCGATACGCAGTATTTT
.	TRBV2	TRBJ2-4	.	CASSDQRAKNIQYF	TGTGCCAGCAGTGACCAGCGTGCCAAAAACATTCAGTACTTC
.	TRBV11-1	TRBJ2-3	.	CASSLNGDTQYF	TGTGCCAGCAGCTTAAACGGGGATACGCAGTATTTT
TRBD2	TRBV5-4	TRBJ2-1	many	CASSLGRGGTYNEQFF	TGTGCCAGCAGCTTGGGGCGGGGGGGCACCTACAATGAGCAGTTCTTC
.	TRBV20-1	TRBJ2-1	many	CSAEPSWVAYNEQFF	TGCAGTGCTGAGCCCTCCTGGGTGGCCTACAATGAGCAGTTCTTC
.	TRBV6-1	TRBJ2-1	many	CASSEVGGSYNEQFF	TGTGCCAGCAGTGAAGTGGGAGGTTCCTACAATGAGCAGTTCTTC
.	TRBV3-1	TRBJ2-1	.	CASSQDAVDEQFF	TGTGCCAGCAGCCAAGATGCGGTCGATGAGCAGTTCTTC
.	TRBV28	TRBJ2-5	many	CASSYDNVSEETQYF	TGTGCCAGCAGTTATGACAACGTGTCGGAAGAGACCCAGTACTTC
TRBD2	TRBV9	TRBJ2-7	.	CTSSVGTSGYEQYF	TGTACCAGCAGCGTAGGGACTAGCGGATACGAGCAGTACTTC
TRBD2	TRBV30	TRBJ2-1	many	CAWSPPGLAGDGEQFF	TGTGCCTGGAGTCCACCCGGACTAGCGGGAGACGGTGAGCAGTTCTTC
.	TRBV10-2	TRBJ1-6	many	CASSVDPTPLHF	TGCGCCAGCAGTGTGGACCCTACACCCCTCCACTTT
TRBD2	TRBV14	TRBJ2-3	.	CASSLRLAPDTQYF	TGTGCCAGCAGCCTTCGACTAGCCCCAGATACGCAGTATTTT
.	TRBV20-1	TRBJ2-3	few	CSARSGSRTDTQYF	TGCAGTGCTAGATCAGGGAGCCGCACAGATACGCAGTATTTT
.	TRBV11-2	TRBJ2-3	many	CASSLWRAPLYF	TGTGCCAGCAGCTTATGGAGGGCCCCACTGTATTTT
.	TRBV7-8	TRBJ1-5	few	CASSLEGTGYGQPQHF	TGTGCCAGCAGCTTAGAAGGTACTGGGTACGGGCAGCCCCAGCATTTT